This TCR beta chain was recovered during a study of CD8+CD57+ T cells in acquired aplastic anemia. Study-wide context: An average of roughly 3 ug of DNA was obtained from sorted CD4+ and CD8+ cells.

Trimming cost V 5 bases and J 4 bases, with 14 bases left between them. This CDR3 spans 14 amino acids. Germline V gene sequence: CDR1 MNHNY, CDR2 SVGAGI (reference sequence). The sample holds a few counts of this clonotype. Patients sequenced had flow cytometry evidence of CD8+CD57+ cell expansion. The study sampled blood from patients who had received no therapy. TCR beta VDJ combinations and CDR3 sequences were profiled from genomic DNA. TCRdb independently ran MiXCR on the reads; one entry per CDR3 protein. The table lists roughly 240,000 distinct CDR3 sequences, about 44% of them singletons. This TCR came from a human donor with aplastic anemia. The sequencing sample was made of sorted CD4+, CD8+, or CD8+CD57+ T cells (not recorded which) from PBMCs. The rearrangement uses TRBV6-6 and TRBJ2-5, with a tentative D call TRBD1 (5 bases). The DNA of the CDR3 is TGTGCCAGCAGTGGGGCCGGCTCGTTAGAGACCCAGTACTTC. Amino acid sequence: CASSGAGSLETQYF.